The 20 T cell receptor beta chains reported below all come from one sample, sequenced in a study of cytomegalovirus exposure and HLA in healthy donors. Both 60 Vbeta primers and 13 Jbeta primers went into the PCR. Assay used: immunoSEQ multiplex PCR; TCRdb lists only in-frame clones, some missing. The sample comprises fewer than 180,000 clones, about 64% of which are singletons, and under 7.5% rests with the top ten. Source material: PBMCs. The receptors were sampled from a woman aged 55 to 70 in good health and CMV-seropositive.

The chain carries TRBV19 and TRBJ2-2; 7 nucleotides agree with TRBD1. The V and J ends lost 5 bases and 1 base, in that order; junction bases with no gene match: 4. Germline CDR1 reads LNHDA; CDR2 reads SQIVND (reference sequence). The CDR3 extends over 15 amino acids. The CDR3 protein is CASSLDRLNTGELFF. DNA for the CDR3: TGTGCCAGTAGTTTGGACAGGCTGAACACCGGGGAGCTGTTTTTT.

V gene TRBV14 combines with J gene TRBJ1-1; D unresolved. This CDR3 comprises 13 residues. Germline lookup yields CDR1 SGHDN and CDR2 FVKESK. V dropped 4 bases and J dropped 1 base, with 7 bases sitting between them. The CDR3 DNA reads TGTGCCAGCAGCCGGTACGGGAACACTGAAGCTTTCTTT. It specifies CASSRYGNTEAFF.

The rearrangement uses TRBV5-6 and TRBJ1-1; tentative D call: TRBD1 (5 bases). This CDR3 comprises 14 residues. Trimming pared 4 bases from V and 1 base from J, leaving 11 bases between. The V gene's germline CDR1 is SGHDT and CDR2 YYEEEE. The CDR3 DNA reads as TGTGCCAGCAGCCGACCAACAGGGAACACTGAAGCTTTCTTT. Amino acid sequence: CASSRPTGNTEAFF.

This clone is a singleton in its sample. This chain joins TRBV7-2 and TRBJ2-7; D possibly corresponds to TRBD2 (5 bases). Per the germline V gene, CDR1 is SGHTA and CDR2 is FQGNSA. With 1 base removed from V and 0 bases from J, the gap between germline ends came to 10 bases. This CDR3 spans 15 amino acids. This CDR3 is CASSLGSLGSYEQYF. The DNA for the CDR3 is TGTGCCAGCAGCTTAGGTTCACTAGGCTCCTACGAGCAGTACTTC.

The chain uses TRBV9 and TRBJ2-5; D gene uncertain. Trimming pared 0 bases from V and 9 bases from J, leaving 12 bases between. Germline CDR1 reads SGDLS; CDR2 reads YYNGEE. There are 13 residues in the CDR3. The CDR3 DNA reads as TGTGCCAGCAGCGTAGCTTCGTCCGGGTCCCAGTACTTC. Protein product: CASSVASSGSQYF.

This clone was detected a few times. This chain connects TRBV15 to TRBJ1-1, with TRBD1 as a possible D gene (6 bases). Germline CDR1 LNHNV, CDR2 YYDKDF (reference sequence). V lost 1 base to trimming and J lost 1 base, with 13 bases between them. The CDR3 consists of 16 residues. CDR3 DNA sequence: TGTGCCACCAGCAGAGGGGGGGGGCTAGGGAACACTGAAGCTTTCTTT. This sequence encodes CATSRGGGLGNTEAFF.

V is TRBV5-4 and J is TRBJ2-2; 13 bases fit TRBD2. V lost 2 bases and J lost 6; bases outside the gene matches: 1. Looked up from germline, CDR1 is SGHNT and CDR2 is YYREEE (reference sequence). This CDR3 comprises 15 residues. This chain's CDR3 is CASSFGTSGAGELFF. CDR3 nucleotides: TGTGCCAGCAGCTTCGGGACTAGCGGGGCCGGGGAGCTGTTTTTT.

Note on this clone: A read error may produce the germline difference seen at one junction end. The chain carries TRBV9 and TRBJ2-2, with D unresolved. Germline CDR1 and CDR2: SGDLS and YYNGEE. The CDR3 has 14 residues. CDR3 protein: CASSFRLNNGELFF. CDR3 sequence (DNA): TGTGCCAGCAGCTTTCGACTGAACAACGGGGAGCTGTTTTTT.

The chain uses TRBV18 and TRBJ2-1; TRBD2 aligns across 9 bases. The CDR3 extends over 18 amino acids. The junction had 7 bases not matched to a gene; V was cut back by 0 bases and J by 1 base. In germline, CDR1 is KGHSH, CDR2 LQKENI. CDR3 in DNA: TGTGCCAGCTCACCACCAAGCGGGAGGTCCATTTCCTACAATGAGCAGTTCTTC. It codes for CASSPPSGRSISYNEQFF. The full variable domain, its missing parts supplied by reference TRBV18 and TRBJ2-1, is NAGVMQNPRHLVRRRGQEARLRCSPMKGHSHVYWYRQLPEEGLKFMVYLQKENIIDESGMPKERFSAEFPKEGPSILRIQQVVRGDSAAYFCASSPPSGRSISYNEQFFGPGTRLTVL.

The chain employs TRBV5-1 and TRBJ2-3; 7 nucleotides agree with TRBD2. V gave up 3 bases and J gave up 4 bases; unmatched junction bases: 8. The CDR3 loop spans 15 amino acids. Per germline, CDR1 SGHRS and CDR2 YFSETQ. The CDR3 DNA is TGCGCCAGCAGCTCCGCGGGAGTGGGCCCAGATACGCAGTATTTT. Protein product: CASSSAGVGPDTQYF.

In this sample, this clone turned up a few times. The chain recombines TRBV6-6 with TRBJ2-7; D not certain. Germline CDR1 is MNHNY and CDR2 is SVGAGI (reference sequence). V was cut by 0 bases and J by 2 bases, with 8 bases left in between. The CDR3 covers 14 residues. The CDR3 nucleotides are TGTGCCAGCAGTTACTCAGACCTAGCCTACGAGCAGTACTTC. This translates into CASSYSDLAYEQYF.

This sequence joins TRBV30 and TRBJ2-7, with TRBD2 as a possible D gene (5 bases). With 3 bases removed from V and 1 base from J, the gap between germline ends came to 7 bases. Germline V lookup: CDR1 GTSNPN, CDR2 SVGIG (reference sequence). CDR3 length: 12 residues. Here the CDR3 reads CAWRRGSYEQYF. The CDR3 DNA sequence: TGTGCCTGGAGGAGAGGGTCCTACGAGCAGTACTTC.

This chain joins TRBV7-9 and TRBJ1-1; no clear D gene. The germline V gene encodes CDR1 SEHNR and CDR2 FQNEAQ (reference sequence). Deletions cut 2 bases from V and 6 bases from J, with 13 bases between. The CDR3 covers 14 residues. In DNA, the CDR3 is TGTGCCAGCAGCTTAATGAGGGAGAGAGCTGAAGCTTTCTTT. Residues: CASSLMRERAEAFF.

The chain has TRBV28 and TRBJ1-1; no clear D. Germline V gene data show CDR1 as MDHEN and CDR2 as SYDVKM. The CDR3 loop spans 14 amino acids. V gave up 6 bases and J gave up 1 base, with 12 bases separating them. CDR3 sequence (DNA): TGTGCCAGCAGGTACACTCGAGGGAACACTGAAGCTTTCTTT. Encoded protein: CASRYTRGNTEAFF.

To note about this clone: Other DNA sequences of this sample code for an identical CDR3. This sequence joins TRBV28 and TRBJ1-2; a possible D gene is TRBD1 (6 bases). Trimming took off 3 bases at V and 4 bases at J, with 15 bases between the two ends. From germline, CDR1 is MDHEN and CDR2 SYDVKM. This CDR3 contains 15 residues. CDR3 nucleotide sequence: TGTGCCAGCAGTTTCCCCCCTGACAGGCTCTATGGCTACACCTTC. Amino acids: CASSFPPDRLYGYTF.

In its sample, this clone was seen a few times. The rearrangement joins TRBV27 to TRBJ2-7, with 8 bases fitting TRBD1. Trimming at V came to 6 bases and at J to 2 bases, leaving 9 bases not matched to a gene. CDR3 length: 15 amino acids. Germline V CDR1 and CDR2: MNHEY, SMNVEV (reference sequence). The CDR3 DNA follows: TGTGCCAGCAGGCGGTCAACAGGGGGAGCCTACGAGCAGTACTTC. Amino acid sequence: CASRRSTGGAYEQYF.

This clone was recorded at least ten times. The CDR3 sequence is CASSEVGSVYNEQFF. The CDR3 DNA reads TGTGCCAGCAGTGAAGTGGGTAGCGTTTACAATGAGCAGTTCTTC. The V and J genes are TRBV6-1 and TRBJ2-1; possible D gene TRBD2, 5 bases. The CDR3 is 15 residues long. V was clipped by 1 base and J by 4 bases, with 11 bases between them. Germline V gene sequence: CDR1 MNHNS, CDR2 SASEGT.

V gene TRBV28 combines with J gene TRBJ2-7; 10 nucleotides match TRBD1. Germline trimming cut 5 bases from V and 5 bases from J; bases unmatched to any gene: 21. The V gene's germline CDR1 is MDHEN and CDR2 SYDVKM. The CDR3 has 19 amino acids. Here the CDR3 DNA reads TGTGCCAGCAGTCTCCCGACAGGGGGCTTGGCCGGTGCTGTGCACGAGCAGTACTTC. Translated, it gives CASSLPTGGLAGAVHEQYF.

The CDR3 DNA is TGTGCCAGCAGCTTAGTTTCCCCCCTGAGCTATGGCTACACCTTC. As protein: CASSLVSPLSYGYTF. The chain carries TRBV7-2 and TRBJ1-2, with D unresolved. Germline V lookup: CDR1 SGHTA, CDR2 FQGNSA. The length of the CDR3 is 15 residues. V shed 1 base and J shed 4 bases, with 13 bases lying between them.

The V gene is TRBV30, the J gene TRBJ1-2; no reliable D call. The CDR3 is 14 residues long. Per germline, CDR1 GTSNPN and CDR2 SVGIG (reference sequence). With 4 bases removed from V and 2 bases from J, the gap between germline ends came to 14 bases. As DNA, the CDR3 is TGTGCCTGGAAATGGGAGGGCCCAAACTATGGCTACACCTTC. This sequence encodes CAWKWEGPNYGYTF.